This TCR beta chain stems from a study of read filtering for tumor transcriptome and immune sequencing (dated by TCRdb to the early 2020s). Notes on the research overall: The cohort had under 20 male and more than 12 female patients with a mean age of roughly 66 years, ranging from about 47 to 90. A main aim was a read-filtering strategy for immune repertoire data, specifically whether clonotypes supported by a single read should be removed. By revised international staging, roughly 8 patients were R-ISS I, some 16 were R-ISS II and over five were R-ISS III. After DNase treatment, whole-transcriptome libraries were prepared with the TruSeq RNA Access Library Prep Kit. Per sample, about 4.05 to 11 million TCR-region mapped reads were obtained with IR-seq, compared with only about 80 to 1273 with RNA-seq. Using the same bone marrow samples, the study compared TCR repertoires obtained by targeted immune repertoire sequencing with those obtained by bulk whole-transcriptome sequencing. Beyond this particular receptor, the publication reports: Compared with RNA-seq, IR-seq captured clonotypes at much higher depth and more reliably, and a smaller IR-seq throughput was enough to identify most shared clonotypes. Removing single-read clonotypes increased the correlation between IR-seq and RNA-seq shared clonotype proportions. Single-read clonotypes made up about four fifths of clonotypes but roughly 3.2% of total reads in IR-seq, and 70% to 75% of clonotypes and around 45% of reads in RNA-seq. The sorted CD138-negative fraction was a mixed bone marrow immune population, not purified T cells.

The sample holds many counts of this clonotype. No cognate antigen has been identified for it. Base qualities are not recorded, but no much larger clone differs from it by a single base. Each patient had bone marrow sampled at the time of active disease. Isolation of bone marrow mononuclear cells was performed by Ficoll-Hypaque density gradient centrifugation. CD138-negative cells were obtained by negative selection after labeling with CD138 magnetic microbeads on a MACS separator, removing myeloma plasma cells. Flow cytometry with CD138 antibodies on an Attune NxT was used to check how pure the isolated cells were. TRIzol reagent was used to extract total RNA, which was then quantified with a NanoDrop spectrophotometer. For each patient, paired RNA-seq and IR-seq were run on the CD138-negative bone marrow sample from that patient. Cut back by 4 bases and 2 bases, the V and J ends lie 11 bases apart. From cysteine to phenylalanine, the CDR3 is 13 amino acids long. CDR3 DNA is the only sequence kept; it has 39 bases, read in frame from the first base. The germline V gene (reference sequence) provides CDR1 GTSNPN and CDR2 SVGIG.

The Immunoverse kit was used to build TCR libraries from 400 to 500 ng RNA, with molecular barcoded adaptors covering alpha/delta and beta/gamma chains. The same RNA used for transcriptome sequencing was used for TCR library preparation. Sequencing of TCR libraries was carried out on an Illumina HiSeq 4000 with 2 x 150 cycles. In the original analysis: Using MiXCR, which included quality filtering and error correction, TCR reads were aligned to human V, D, J and C references and then assembled into CDR3 clonotypes. The tcR package in R was used for analysis of clonotype counts and gene usage diversity. Raw mapping reads were checked after the RNA-seq reads had been mapped by STAR aligner version 2.5.3a onto the human GRCh37 genome. To test how sequencing depth affected the clonotypes detected, IR-seq fastq files were randomly downsampled with Seqtk 1.3. TCRdb applied fastp at Q25 and MiXCR to the public reads, then kept only in-frame beta chains. Identical CDR3 proteins give one entry, which carries the most common genes and DNA. V and J calls and clone size were set by TCRdb, not the authors. This sample gives 62,000 or so distinct CDR3 sequences in total; 20% to 25% of them show up just once. The ten largest clones take up 17% of the sample.

Material: a population of CD138-negative cells sorted from bone marrow. Per the publication, the cell subset or site label means: bone marrow mononuclear cells depleted of CD138+ plasma/myeloma cells by negative magnetic selection. The V gene is TRBV30 and the J gene is TRBJ1-2; the D gene remains uncertain. The sequence was collected from a donor at least 40 years old with multiple myeloma. The DNA reads as follows: TGTGCCTGGACCGTGGAAGCAAACTATGGCTACACCTTC. It encodes CAWTVEANYGYTF.